This T cell receptor beta chain came from a study of T cell responses to AZD1222 COVID-19 vaccine. Across the whole study: Analyses pooled second doses at about 4 or about 12 weeks.

Using immunoSEQ multiplex PCR, the repertoire was profiled, and TCRdb retains in-frame clones only, with some absent. The sample includes 150,000 or so clones, 80% to 95% of them seen just once. Trimming cost V 0 bases and J 4 bases; bases outside gene matches: 2. The CDR3 is 15 residues long. The V gene's germline CDR1 is MGHRA and CDR2 YSYEKL. V gene TRBV4-1 combines with J gene TRBJ1-1, with TRBD1 matching 10 bases. Specimen: peripheral blood, collected on day 0 of AZD1222 vaccination. The sequence was collected from an adult in good health. For the CDR3, the DNA is TGCGCCAGCAGCCAAGAGGGACAGGGGACCACTGAAGCTTTCTTT. It is translated as CASSQEGQGTTEAFF.